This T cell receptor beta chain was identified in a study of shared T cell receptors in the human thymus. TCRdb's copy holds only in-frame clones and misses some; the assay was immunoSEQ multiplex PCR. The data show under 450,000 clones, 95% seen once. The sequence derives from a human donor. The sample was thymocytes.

CDR3 coding DNA: TGTGCCAGCAGCTTGATTTCGACAGGAACCTATGGCTACACCTTC. The encoded protein is CASSLISTGTYGYTF. This rearrangement joins TRBV5-5 to TRBJ1-2; the D gene is possibly TRBD1 (6 bases). Germline CDR1 and CDR2: SGHKS and YYEKEE (reference sequence). Trimming took 1 base from V and 4 from J, leaving 14 bases between them. This CDR3 contains 15 residues.